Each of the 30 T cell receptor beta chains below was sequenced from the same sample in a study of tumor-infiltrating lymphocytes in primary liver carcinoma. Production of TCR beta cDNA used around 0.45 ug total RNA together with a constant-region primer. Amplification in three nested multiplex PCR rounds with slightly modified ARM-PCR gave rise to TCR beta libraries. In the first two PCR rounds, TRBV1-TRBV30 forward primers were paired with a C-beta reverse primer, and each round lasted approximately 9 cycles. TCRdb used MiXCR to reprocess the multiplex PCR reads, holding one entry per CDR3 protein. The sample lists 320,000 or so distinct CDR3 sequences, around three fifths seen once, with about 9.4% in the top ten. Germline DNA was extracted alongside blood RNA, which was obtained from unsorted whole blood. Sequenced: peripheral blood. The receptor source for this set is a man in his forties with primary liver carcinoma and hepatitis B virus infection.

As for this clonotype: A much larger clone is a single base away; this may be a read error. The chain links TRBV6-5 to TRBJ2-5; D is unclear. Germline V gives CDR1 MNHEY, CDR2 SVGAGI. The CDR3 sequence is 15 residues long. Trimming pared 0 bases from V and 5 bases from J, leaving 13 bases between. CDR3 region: CASSYSGKGRETQYF. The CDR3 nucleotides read TGTGCCAGCAGTTACTCGGGGAAGGGCCGTGAGACCCAGTACTTC.

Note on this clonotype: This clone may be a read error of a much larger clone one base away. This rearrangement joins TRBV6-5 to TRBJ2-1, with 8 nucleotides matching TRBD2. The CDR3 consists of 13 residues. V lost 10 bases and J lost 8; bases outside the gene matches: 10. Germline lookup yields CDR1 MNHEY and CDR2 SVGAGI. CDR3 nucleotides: TGTGCCAACACTCCAGCGGGAGTGGATGAGCAGTTCTTC. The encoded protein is CANTPAGVDEQFF.

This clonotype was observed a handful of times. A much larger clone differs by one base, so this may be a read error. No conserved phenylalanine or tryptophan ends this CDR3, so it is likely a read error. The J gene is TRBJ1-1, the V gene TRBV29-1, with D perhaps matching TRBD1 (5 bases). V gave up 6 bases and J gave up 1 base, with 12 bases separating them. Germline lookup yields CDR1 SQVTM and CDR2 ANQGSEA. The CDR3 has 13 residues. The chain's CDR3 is CSVLRDRNTEAFL. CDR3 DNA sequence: TGCAGCGTCCTCCGGGACCGGAACACTGAAGCTTTCCTT.

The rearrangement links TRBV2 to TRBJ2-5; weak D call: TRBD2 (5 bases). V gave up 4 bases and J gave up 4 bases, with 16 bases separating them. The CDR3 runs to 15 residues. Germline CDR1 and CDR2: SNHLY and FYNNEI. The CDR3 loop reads CASSGTPTRVETQYF. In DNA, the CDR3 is TGTGCCAGCAGTGGGACTCCCACTCGGGTAGAGACCCAGTACTTC.

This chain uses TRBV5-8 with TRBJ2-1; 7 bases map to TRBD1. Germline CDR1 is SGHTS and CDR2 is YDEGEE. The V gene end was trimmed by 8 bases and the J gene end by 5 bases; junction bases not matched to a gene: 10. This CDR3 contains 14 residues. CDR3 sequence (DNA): TGTGCCAGTCCCCCCGACAGGGTCCACAATGAGCAGTTCTTC. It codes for CASPPDRVHNEQFF. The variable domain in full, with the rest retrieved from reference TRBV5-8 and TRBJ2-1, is EAGVTQSPTHLIKTRGQQATLRCSPISGHTSVYWYQQALGLGLQFLLWYDEGEERNRGNFPPRFSGRQFPNYSSELNVNALELEDSALYLCASPPDRVHNEQFFGPGTRLTVL.

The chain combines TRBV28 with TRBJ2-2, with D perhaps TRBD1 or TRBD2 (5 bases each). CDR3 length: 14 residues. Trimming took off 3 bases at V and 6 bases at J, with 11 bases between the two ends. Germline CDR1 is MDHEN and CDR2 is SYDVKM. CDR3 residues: CASSLQGTAGELFF. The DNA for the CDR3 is TGTGCCAGCAGTTTGCAAGGGACCGCCGGGGAGCTGTTTTTT.

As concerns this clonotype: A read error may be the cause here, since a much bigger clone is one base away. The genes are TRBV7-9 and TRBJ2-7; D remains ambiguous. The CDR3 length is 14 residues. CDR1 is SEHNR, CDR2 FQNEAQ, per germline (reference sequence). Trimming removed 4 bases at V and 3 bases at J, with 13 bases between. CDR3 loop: CASSSRSEVYEQYF. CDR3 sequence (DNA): TGTGCCAGCAGCTCTCGCTCCGAGGTCTACGAGCAGTACTTC. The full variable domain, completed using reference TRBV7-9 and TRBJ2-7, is DTGVSQNPRHKITKRGQNVTFRCDPISEHNRLYWYRQTLGQGPEFLTYFQNEAQLEKSRLLSDRFSAERPKGSFSTLEIQRTEQGDSAMYLCASSSRSEVYEQYFGPGTRLTVT.

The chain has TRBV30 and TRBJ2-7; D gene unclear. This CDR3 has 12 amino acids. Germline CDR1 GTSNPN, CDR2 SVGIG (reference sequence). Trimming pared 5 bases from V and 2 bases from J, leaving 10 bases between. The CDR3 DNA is TGTGCCTGGGAGAAGACGACCTACGAGCAGTACTTC. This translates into CAWEKTTYEQYF.

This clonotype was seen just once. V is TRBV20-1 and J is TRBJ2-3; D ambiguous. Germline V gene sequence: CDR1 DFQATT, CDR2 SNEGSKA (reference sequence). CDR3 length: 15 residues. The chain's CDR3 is CSAPRSDAYTDTQYF. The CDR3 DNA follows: TGCAGCGCCCCCAGGTCAGATGCCTACACAGATACGCAGTATTTT.

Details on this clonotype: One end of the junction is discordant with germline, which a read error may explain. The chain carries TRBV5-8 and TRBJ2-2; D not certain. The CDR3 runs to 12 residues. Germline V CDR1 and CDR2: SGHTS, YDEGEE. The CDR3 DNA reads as TGTGCCAACAGCTTGACCTTCAGGGAGCTGTTTTTT. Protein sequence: CANSLTFRELFF.

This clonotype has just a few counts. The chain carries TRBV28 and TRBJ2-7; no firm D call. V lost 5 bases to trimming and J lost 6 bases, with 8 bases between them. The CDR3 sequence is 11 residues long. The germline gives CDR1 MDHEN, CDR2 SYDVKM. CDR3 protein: CASSVFGEQYF. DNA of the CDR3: TGTGCCAGCAGTGTCTTTGGCGAGCAGTACTTC.

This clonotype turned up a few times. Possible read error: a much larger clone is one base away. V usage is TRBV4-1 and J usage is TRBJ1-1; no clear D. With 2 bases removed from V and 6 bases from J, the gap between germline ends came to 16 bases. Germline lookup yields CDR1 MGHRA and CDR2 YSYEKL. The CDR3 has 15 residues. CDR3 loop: CASSQPEVVGAEAFF. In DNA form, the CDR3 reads TGCGCCAGCAGCCAACCCGAGGTTGTTGGGGCTGAAGCTTTCTTT.

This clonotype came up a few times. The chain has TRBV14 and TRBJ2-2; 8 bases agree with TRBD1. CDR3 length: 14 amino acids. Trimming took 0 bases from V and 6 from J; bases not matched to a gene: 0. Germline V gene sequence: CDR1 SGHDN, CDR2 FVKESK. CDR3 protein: CASSQETGAGELFF. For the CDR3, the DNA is TGTGCCAGCAGCCAAGAGACAGGGGCCGGGGAGCTGTTTTTT.

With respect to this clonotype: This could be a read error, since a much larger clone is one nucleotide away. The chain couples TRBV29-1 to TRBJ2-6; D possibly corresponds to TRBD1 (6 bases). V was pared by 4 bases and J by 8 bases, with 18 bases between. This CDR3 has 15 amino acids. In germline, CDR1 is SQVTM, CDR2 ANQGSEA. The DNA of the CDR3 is TGCAGCGTTGCTGACACAGGGACCGGGACCAACGTCCTGACTTTC. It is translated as CSVADTGTGTNVLTF.

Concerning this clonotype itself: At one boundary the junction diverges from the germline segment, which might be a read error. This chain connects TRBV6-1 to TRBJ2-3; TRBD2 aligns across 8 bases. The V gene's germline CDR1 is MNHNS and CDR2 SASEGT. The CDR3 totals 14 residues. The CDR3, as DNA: TGTGTCAGCCGGGGGGGGCTAACCTCGTGGGAGCAGTATTTT. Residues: CVSRGGLTSWEQYF.

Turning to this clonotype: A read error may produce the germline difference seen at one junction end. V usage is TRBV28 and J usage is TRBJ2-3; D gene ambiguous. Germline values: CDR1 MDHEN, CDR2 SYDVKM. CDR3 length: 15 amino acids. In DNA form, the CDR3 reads TGTGTCAGCAGTTTCTCCCTCGCTGGGGTCGATACTCAGTATTTT. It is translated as CVSSFSLAGVDTQYF. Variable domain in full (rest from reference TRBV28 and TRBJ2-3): DVKVTQSSRYLVKRTGEKVFLECVQDMDHENMFWYRQDPGLGLRLIYFSYDVKMKEKGDIPEGYSVSREKKERFSLILESASTNQTSMYLCVSSFSLAGVDTQYFGPGTRLTVL.

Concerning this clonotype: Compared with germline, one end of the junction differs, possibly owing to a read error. The CDR3 DNA reads as TGCAGCGTCCGACTGAGTAGGGGCCTCGGAGAGGCCCAGTACTTC. It is translated as CSVRLSRGLGEAQYF. The V call is TRBV29-1, the J call TRBJ2-5; TRBD1 is a possible D gene (5 bases). CDR3 size: 15 residues. Germline V gives CDR1 SQVTM, CDR2 ANQGSEA.

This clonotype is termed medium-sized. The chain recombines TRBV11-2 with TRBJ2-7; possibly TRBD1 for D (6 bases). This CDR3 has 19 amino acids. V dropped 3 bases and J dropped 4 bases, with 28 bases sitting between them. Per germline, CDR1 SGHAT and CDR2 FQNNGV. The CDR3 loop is CASSFDRPRRSSYGYEQYF. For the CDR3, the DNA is TGTGCCAGCAGCTTCGACAGGCCCCGACGTTCTTCGTACGGTTACGAGCAGTACTTC.

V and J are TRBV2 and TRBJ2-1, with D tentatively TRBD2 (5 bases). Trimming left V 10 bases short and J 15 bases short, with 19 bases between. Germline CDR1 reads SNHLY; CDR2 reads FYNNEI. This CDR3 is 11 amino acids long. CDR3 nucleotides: TGTGCCACTGATAGTCCCGAGGGTCGGTTCTTC. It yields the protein CATDSPEGRFF.

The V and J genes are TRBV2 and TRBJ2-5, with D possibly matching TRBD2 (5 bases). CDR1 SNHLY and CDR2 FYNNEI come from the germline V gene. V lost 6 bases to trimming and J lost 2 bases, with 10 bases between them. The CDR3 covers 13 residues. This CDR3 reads CASSGRTQETQYF. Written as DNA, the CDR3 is TGTGCCAGCAGCGGACGGACTCAAGAGACCCAGTACTTC.

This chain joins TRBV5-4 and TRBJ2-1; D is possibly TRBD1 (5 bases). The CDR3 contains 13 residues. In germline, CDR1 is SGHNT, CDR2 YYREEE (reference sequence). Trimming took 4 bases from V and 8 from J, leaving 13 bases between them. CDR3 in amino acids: CASSPPGFYEQFF. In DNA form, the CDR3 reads TGTGCCAGCAGCCCACCAGGGTTTTATGAGCAGTTCTTC.

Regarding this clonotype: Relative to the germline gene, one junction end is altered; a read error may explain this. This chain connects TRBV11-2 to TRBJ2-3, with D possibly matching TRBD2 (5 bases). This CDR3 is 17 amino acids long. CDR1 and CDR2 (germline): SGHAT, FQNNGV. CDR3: CASSLARSGSSTDTRYF. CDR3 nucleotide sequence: TGTGCCAGCAGCTTAGCCCGTTCGGGATCTAGCACAGATACGCGGTATTTT.

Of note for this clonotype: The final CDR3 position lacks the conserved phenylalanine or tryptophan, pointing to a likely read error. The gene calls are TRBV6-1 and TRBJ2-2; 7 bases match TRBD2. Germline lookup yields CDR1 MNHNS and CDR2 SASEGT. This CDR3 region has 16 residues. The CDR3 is CARSEASGNLAGELFL. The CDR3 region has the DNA TGTGCCAGAAGTGAAGCAAGCGGGAATTTGGCCGGGGAGCTGTTTTTG.

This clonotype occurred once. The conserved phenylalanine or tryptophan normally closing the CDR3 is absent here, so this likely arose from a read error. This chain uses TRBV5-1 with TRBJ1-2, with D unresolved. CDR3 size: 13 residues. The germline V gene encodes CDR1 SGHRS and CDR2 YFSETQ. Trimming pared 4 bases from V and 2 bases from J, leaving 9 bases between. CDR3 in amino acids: CASSPVGNYGYTL. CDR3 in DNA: TGCGCCAGCAGCCCAGTGGGGAACTATGGCTACACCCTC.

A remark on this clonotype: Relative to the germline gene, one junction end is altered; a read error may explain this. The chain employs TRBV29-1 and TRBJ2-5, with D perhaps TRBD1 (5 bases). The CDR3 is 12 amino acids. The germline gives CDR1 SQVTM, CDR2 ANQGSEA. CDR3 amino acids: CSEGREGETQGF. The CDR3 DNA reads TGCAGCGAAGGGCGTGAAGGAGAGACCCAGGGCTTC.

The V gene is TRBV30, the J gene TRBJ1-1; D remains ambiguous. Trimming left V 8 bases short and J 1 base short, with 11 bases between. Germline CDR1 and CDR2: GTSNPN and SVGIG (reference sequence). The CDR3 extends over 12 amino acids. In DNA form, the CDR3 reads TGTGCCGCGAGAAGGCCGAACACTGAAGCTTTCTTT. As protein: CAARRPNTEAFF.

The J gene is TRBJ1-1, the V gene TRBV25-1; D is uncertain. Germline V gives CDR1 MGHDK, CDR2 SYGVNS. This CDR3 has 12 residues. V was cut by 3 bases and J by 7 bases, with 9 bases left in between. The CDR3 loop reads CASSDPGSEAFF. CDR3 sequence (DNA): TGTGCCAGCAGTGACCCTGGGAGTGAAGCTTTCTTT.

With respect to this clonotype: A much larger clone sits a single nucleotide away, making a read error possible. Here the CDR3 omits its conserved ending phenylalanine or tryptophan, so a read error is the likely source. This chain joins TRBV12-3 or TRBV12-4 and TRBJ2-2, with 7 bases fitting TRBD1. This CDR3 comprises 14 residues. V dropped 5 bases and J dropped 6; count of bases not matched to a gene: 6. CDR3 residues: CASSAPGGSGELFS. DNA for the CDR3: TGTGCCAGCAGTGCACCAGGGGGATCCGGGGAGCTGTTTTCT.

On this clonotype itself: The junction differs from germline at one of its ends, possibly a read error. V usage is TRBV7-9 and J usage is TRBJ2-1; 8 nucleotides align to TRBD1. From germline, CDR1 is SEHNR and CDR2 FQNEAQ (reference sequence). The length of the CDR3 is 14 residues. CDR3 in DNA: TGTGCCAGCAGTTTAGGACAGGGTAGGGCTGAGCAGTTCTTC. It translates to CASSLGQGRAEQFF.

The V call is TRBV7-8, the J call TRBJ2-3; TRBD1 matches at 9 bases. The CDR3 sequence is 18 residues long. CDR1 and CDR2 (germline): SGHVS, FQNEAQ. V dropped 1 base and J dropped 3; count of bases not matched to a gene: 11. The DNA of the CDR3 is TGTGCCAGCAGCTTAGGGGATCGAGGGACAGGGTGGACAGATACGCAGTATTTT. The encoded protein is CASSLGDRGTGWTDTQYF.